This passage covers 2 T cell receptor beta chains from one sample sequenced in a study of response to subunit inactivated influenza vaccine. Each CDR3 protein is one row after TCRdb ran MiXCR on the RT-PCR reads. The profile shows 560,000 or so distinct CDR3 sequences, 7.6% of them singletons. This sample comprised PBMCs from blood, obtained around 25 months after vaccination. The receptors were sampled from a man aged 50 to 69 who received an inactivated influenza vaccine.

The chain is built from TRBV20-1 and TRBJ2-1; D unresolved. Germline CDR1 DFQATT, CDR2 SNEGSKA (reference sequence). V was cut by 0 bases and J by 10 bases, with 10 bases left in between. The CDR3 is 12 residues long. The DNA for the CDR3 is TGCAGTGCTAGAGATCTCGCCCAAGAGCAGTTCTTC. This translates into CSARDLAQEQFF.

This clonotype was seen only once. The rearrangement joins TRBV5-6 to TRBJ2-4, with 12 bases aligning to TRBD2. The ends lost 4 bases at V and 0 bases at J; junction bases unmatched: 11. Germline assignment: CDR1 SGHDT and CDR2 YYEEEE. CDR3 length: 19 residues. CDR3 in amino acids: CASSPVPTSGGLAKNIQYF. The DNA for the CDR3 is TGTGCCAGCAGCCCCGTGCCGACTAGCGGGGGTCTAGCCAAAAACATTCAGTACTTC.